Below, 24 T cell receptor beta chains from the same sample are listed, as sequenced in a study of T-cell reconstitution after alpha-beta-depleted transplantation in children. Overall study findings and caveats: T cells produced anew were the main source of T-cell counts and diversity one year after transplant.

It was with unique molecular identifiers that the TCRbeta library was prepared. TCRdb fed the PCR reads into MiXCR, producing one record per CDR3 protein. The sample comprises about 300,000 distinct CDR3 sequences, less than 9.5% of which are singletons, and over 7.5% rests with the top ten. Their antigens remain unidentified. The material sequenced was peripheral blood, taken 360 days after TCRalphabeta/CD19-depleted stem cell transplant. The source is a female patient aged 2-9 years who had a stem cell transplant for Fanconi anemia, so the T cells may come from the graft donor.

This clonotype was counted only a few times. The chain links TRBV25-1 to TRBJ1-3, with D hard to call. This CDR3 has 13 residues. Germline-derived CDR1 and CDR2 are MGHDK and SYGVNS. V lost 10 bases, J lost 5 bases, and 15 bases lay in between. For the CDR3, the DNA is TGTGCCACCACCGGGAACAGCCGAAACACCATATATTTT. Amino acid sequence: CATTGNSRNTIYF.

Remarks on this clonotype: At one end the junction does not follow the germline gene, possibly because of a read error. The CDR3 coding sequence is TGTGCCAGCAACTTGTCCCTCAACAATGAGCAGTTCTTC. Translated, it gives CASNLSLNNEQFF. The chain is built from TRBV5-6 and TRBJ2-1; no definite D call. Germline V gene data show CDR1 as SGHDT and CDR2 as YYEEEE. The CDR3 has 13 residues.

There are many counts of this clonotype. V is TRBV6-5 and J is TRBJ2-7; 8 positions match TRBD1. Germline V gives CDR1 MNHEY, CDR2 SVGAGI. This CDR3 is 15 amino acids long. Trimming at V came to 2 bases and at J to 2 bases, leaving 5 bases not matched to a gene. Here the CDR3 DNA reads TGTGCCAGCAGTTACGCGGACAGGGCCACCTACGAGCAGTACTTC. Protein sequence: CASSYADRATYEQYF.

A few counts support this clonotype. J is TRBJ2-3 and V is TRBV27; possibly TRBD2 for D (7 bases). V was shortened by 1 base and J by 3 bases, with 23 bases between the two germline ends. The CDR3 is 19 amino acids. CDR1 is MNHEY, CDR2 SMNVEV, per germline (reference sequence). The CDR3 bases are TGTGCCAGCAGTTTATTGTCGTTGGTTGGCGGGGGCCCTACAGATACGCAGTATTTT. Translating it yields CASSLLSLVGGGPTDTQYF.

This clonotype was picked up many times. The CDR3 region has the DNA TGTGCCAGCAGCTATTACGGAGGGGTGCCGGGAAACACCATATATTTT. Its translation: CASSYYGGVPGNTIYF. The gene calls are TRBV7-9 and TRBJ1-3, with D possibly being TRBD1 (5 bases). The CDR3 is 16 amino acids. Germline V gives CDR1 SEHNR, CDR2 FQNEAQ (reference sequence). V lost 4 bases and J 4 bases, leaving 17 bases between the germline ends.

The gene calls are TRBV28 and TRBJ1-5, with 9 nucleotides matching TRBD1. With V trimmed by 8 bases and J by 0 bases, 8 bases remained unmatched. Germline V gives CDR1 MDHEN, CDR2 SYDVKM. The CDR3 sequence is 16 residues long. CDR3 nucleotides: TGTGCCAGCGGTGGGACAGGGAAACATAGCAATCAGCCCCAGCATTTT. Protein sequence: CASGGTGKHSNQPQHF.

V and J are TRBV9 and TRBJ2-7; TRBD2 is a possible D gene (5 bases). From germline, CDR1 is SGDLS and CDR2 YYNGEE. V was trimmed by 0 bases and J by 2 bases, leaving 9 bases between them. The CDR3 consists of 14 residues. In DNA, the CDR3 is TGTGCCAGCAGCGTAGGGAGGATCCCCTACGAGCAGTACTTC. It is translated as CASSVGRIPYEQYF.

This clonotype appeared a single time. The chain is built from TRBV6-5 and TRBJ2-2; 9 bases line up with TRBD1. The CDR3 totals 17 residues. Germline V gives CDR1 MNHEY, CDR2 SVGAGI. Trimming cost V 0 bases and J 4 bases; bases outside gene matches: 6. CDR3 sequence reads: CASSYSPGQGGTGELFF. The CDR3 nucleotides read TGTGCCAGCAGTTACTCCCCGGGACAGGGAGGCACCGGGGAGCTGTTTTTT.

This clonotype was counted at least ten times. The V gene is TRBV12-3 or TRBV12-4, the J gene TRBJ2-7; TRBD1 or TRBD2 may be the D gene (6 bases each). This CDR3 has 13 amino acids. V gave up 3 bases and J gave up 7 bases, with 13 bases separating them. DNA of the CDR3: TGTGCCAGCAGTTTTTGGGGGGCGCTTGAGCAGTACTTC. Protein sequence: CASSFWGALEQYF.

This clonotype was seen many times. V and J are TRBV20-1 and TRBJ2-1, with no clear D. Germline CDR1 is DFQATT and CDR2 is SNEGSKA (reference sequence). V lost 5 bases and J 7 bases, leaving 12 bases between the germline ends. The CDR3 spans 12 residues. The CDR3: CSALTVVNEQFF. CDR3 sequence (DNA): TGCAGTGCTCTGACGGTGGTGAATGAGCAGTTCTTC.

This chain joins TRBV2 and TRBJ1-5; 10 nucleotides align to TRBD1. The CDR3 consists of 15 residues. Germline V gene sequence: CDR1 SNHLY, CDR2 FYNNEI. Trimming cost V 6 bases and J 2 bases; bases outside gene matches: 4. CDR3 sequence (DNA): TGTGCCAGCAGCCGGACAGGGGGTGGCAATCAGCCCCAGCATTTT. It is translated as CASSRTGGGNQPQHF.

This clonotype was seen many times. The CDR3 region has the DNA TGTGCCAGCAGTGGGACTAGCGGGAATGAGCAGTTCTTC. Its protein is CASSGTSGNEQFF. The chain is built from TRBV5-5 and TRBJ2-1, with 12 bases fitting TRBD2. This CDR3 region has 13 residues. Germline V CDR1 and CDR2: SGHKS, YYEKEE (reference sequence). V lost 5 bases and J lost 7; bases outside the gene matches: 1.

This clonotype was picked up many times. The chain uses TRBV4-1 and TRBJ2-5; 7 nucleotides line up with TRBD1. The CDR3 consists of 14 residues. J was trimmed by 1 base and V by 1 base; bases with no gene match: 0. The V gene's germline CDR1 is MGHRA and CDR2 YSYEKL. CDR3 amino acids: CASSQAGGQETQYF. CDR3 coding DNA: TGCGCCAGCAGCCAAGCAGGGGGCCAAGAGACCCAGTACTTC.

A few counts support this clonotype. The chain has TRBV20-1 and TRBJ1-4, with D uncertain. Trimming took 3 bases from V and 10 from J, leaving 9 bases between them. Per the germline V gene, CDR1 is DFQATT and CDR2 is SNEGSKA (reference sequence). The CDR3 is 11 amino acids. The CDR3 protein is CSASERGKLFF. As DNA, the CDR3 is TGCAGTGCTAGTGAGAGAGGAAAACTGTTTTTT.

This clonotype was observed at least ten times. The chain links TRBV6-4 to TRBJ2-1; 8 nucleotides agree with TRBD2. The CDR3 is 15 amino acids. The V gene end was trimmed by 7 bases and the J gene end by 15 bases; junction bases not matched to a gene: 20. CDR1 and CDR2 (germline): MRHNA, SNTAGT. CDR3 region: CASKMRGQRGSPTFF. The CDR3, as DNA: TGTGCCAGCAAAATGCGTGGCCAGCGGGGGTCACCTACGTTCTTC.

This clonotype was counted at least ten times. Written as DNA, the CDR3 is TGTGCCAGCAGTTCCGGGACAGGGAACAATGAGCAGTTCTTC. Translation: CASSSGTGNNEQFF. The chain uses TRBV27 and TRBJ2-1; TRBD1 aligns across 9 bases. Germline CDR1 and CDR2: MNHEY and SMNVEV (reference sequence). J gave up 5 bases and V 4 bases, and 3 bases lay outside the gene matches. The CDR3 totals 14 residues.

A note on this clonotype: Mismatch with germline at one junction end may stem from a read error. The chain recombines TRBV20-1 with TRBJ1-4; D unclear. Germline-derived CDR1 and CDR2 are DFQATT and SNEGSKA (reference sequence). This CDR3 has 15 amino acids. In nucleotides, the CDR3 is TGCTGTGCTAGAGACCTGGGAGCAACTAATGAAAAACTGTTTTTT. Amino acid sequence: CCARDLGATNEKLFF.

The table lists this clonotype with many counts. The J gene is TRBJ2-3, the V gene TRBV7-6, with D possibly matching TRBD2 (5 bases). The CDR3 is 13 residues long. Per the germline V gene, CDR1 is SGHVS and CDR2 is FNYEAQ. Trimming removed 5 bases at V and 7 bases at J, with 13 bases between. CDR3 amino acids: CASSLFTGNTQYF. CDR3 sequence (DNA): TGTGCCAGCAGCCTTTTCACGGGAAATACGCAGTATTTT.

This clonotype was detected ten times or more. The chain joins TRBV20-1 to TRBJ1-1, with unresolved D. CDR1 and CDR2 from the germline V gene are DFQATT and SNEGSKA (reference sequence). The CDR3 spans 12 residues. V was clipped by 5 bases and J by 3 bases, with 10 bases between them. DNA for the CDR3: TGCAGTGCTGGGAATTTTGACACTGAAGCTTTCTTT. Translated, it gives CSAGNFDTEAFF.

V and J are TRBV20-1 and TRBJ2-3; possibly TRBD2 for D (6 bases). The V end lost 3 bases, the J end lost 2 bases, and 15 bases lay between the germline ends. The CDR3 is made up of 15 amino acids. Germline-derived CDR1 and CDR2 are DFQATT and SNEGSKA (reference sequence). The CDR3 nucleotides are TGCAGTGCTAGTGGGACTCCAACCGACACAGATACGCAGTATTTT. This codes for CSASGTPTDTDTQYF.

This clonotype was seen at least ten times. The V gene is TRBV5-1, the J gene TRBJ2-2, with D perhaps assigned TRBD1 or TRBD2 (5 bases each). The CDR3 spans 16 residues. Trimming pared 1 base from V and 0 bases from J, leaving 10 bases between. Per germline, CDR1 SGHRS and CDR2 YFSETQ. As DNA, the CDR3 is TGCGCCAGCAGCTTGTGGGACCCCGCGAACACCGGGGAGCTGTTTTTT. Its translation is CASSLWDPANTGELFF.

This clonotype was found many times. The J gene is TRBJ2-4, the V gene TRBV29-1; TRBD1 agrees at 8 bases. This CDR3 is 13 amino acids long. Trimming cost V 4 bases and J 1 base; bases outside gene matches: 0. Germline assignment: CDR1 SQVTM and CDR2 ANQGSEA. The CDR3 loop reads CSVGDRAKNIQYF. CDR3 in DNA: TGCAGCGTTGGGGACAGGGCCAAAAACATTCAGTACTTC.

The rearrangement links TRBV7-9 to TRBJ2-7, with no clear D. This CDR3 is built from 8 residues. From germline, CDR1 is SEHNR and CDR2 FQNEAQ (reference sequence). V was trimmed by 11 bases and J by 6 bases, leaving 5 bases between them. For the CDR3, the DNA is TGTGCCCTAGGCGAGCAGTACTTC. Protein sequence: CALGEQYF.

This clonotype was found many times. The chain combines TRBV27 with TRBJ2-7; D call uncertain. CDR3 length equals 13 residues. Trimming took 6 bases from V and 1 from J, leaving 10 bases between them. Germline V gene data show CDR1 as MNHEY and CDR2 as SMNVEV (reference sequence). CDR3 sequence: CASSLGQSYEQYF. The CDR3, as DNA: TGTGCCAGCAGCTTAGGGCAGTCCTACGAGCAGTACTTC.